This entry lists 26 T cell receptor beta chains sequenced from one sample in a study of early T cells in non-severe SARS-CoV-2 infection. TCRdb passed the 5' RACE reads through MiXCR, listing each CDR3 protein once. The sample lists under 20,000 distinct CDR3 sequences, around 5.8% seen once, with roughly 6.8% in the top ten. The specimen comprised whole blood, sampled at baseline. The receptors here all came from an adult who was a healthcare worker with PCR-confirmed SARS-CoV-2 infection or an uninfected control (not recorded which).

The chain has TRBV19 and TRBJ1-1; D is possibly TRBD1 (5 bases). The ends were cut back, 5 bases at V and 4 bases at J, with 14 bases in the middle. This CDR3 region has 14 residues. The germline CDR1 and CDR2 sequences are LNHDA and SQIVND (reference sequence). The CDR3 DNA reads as TGTGCCAGTAGTCTGCAGGGTGGAAGCACTGAAGCTTTCTTT. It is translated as CASSLQGGSTEAFF.

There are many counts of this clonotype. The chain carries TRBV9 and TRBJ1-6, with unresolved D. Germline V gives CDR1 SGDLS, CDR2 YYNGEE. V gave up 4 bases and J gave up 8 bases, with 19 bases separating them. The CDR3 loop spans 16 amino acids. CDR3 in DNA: TGTGCCAGCAGCCCTTCTGGATCCTCCGGGTATTCACCCCTCCACTTT. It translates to CASSPSGSSGYSPLHF. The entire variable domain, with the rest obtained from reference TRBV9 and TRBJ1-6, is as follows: DSGVTQTPKHLITATGQRVTLRCSPRSGDLSVYWYQQSLDQGLQFLIQYYNGEERAKGNILERFSAQQFPDLHSELNLSSLELGDSALYFCASSPSGSSGYSPLHFGNGTRLTVT.

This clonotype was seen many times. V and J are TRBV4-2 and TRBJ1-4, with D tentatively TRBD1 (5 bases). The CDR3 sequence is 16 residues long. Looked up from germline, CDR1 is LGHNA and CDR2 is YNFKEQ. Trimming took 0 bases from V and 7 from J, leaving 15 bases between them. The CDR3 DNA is TGTGCCAGCAGCCAAGATCGGGACGGCGGGCCTGAAAAACTGTTTTTT. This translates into CASSQDRDGGPEKLFF.

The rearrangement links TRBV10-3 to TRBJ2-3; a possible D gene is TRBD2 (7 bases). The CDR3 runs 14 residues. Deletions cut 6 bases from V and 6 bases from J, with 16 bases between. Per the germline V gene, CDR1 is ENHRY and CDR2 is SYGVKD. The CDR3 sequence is CAIRGASGPDTQYF. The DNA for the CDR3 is TGTGCCATCAGGGGGGCTAGCGGCCCCGATACGCAGTATTTT.

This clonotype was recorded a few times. CDR3 in amino acids: CASSKGLNTDTQYF. As DNA, the CDR3 is TGTGCCAGCAGCAAGGGACTGAACACAGATACGCAGTATTTT. This rearrangement joins TRBV11-1 to TRBJ2-3, with D perhaps matching TRBD2 (6 bases). V was shortened by 5 bases and J by 2 bases, with 11 bases between the two germline ends. This CDR3 region has 14 residues. Germline loops: CDR1 SGHAT, CDR2 FQDESV (reference sequence).

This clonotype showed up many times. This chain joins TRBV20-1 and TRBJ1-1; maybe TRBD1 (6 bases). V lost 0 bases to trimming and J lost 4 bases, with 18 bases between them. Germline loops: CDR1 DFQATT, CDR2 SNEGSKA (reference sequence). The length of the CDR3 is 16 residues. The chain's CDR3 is CSARDPGEGDSTEAFF. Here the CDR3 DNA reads TGCAGTGCTAGAGATCCGGGAGAGGGGGATAGCACTGAAGCTTTCTTT.

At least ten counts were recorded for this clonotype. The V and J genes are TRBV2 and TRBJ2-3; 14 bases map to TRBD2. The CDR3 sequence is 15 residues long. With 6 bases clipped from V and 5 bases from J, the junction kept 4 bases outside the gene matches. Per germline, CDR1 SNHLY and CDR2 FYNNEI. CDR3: CASSAGLAGGDTQYF. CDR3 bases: TGTGCCAGCAGCGCCGGACTAGCGGGGGGAGATACGCAGTATTTT.

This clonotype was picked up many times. This CDR3 reads CASSVEGISTDTQYF. DNA of the CDR3: TGTGCCAGCAGCGTAGAAGGGATTAGCACAGATACGCAGTATTTT. The chain combines TRBV9 with TRBJ2-3, with no clear D. The CDR3 loop spans 15 amino acids. Germline V gene data show CDR1 as SGDLS and CDR2 as YYNGEE. Trimming removed 0 bases from V and 0 bases from J, with 8 bases in between.

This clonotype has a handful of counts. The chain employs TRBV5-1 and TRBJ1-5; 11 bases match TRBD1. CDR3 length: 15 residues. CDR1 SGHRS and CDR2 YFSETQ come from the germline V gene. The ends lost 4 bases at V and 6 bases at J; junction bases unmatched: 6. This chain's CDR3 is CASSPGQGARQPQHF. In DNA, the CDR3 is TGCGCCAGCAGCCCCGGACAGGGGGCGCGTCAGCCCCAGCATTTT.

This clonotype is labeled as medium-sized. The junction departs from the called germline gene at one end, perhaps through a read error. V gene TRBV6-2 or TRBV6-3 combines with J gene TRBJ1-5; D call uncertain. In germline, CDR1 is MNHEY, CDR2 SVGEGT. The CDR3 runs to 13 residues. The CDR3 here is CASSYSAENRLVF. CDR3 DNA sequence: TGTGCCAGCAGTTATTCGGCAGAGAACCGGCTGGTTTTT.

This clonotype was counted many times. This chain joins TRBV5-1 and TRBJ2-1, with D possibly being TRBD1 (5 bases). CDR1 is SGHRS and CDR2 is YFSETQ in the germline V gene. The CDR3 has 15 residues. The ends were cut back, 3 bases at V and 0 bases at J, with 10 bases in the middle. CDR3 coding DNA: TGCGCCAGCAGCTCAGGGCTCAGCTCCTACAATGAGCAGTTCTTC. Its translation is CASSSGLSSYNEQFF.

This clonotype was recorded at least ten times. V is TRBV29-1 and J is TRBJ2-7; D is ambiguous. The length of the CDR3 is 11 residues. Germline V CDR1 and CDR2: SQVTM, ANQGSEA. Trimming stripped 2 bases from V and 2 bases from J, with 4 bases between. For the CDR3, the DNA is TGCAGCGTTGAAAGGGCCTACGAGCAGTACTTC. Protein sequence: CSVERAYEQYF.

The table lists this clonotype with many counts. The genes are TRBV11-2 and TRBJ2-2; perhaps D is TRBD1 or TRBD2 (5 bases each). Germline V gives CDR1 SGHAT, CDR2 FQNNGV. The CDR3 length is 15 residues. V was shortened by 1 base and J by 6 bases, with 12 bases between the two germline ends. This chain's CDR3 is CASSLAGRAAGELFF. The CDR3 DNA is TGTGCCAGCAGCTTAGCGGGGCGGGCAGCCGGGGAGCTGTTTTTT.

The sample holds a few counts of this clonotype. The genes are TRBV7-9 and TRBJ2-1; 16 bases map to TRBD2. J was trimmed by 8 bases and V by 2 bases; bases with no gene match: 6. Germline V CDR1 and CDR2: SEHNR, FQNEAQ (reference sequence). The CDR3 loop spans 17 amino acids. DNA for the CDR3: TGTGCCAGCAGCTTATCTTTGGGACTAGCGGGGGGGCATGAGCAGTTCTTC. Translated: CASSLSLGLAGGHEQFF.

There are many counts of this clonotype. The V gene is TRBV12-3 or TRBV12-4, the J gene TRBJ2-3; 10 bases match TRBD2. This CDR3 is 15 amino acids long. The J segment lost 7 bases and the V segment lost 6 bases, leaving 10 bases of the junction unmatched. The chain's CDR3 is CASRPAGTSAYTQYF. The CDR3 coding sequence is TGTGCCAGCAGACCCGCCGGGACTAGCGCATATACGCAGTATTTT.

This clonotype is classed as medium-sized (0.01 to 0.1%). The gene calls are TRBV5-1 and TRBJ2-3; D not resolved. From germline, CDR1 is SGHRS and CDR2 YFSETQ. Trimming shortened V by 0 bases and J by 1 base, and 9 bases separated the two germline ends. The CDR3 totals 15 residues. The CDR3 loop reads CASSLVTSGTDTQYF. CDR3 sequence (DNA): TGCGCCAGCAGCTTGGTAACGTCAGGCACAGATACGCAGTATTTT.

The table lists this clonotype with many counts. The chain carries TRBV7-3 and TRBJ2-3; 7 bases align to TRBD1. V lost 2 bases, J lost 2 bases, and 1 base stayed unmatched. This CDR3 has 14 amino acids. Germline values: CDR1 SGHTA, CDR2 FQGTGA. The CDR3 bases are TGTGCCAGCAGCTTAGGGACAGCCACAGATACGCAGTATTTT. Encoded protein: CASSLGTATDTQYF.

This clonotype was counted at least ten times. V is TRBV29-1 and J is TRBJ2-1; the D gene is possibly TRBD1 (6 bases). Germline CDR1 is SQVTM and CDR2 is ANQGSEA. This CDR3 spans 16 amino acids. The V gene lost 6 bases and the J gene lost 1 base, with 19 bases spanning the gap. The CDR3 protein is CSVPGGAGVSYNEQFF. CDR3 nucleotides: TGCAGCGTCCCCGGTGGGGCAGGGGTGTCCTACAATGAGCAGTTCTTC.

This chain's CDR3 is CSVAGTSGGSSTDTQYF. Written as DNA, the CDR3 is TGCAGCGTAGCCGGGACTAGCGGGGGGTCTAGCACAGATACGCAGTATTTT. The gene calls are TRBV29-1 and TRBJ2-3, with TRBD2 matching 15 bases. V shed 6 bases, J shed 0 bases, and the junction held 7 bases outside the gene matches. The CDR3 covers 17 residues. Per the germline V gene, CDR1 is SQVTM and CDR2 is ANQGSEA.

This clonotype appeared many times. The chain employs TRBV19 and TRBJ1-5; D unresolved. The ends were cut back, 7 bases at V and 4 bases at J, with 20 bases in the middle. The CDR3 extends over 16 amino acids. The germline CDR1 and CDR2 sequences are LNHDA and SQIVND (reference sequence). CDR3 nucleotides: TGTGCCAGTATGTACGGACGGCAGGCCCAAAATCAGCCCCAGCATTTT. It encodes CASMYGRQAQNQPQHF.

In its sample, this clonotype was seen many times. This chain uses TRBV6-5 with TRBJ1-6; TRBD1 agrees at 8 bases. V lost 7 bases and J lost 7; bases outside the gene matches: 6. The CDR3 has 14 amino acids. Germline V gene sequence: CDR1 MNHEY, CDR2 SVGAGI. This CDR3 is CASNPDRGNSPLHF. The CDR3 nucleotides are TGTGCCAGCAACCCCGACAGGGGCAATTCACCCCTCCACTTT.

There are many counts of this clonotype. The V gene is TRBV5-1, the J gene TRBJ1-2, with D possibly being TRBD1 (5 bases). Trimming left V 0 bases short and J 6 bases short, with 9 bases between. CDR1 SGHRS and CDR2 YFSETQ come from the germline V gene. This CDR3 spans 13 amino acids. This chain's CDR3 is CASSLGGGDGYTF. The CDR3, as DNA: TGCGCCAGCAGCTTGGGAGGAGGGGATGGCTACACCTTC.

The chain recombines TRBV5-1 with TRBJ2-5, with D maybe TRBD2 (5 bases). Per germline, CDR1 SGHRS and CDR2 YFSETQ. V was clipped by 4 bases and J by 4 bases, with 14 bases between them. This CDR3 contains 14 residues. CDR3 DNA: TGCGCCAGCAGCGACGACCGGGGTGGAGAGACCCAGTACTTC. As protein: CASSDDRGGETQYF.

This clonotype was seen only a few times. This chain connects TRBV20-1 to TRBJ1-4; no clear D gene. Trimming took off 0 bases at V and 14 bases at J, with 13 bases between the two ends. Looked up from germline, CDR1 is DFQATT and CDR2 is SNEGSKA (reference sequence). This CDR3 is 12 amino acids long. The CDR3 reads CSAREGGRALFF. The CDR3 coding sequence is TGCAGTGCTAGAGAGGGCGGCCGGGCGCTGTTTTTT.

CDR3 bases: TGCAGCGTCGCCACTTTACAGGGGGCGGGGGAGACCCAGTACTTC. It is translated as CSVATLQGAGETQYF. The chain links TRBV29-1 to TRBJ2-5; 9 bases fit TRBD1. Germline V gives CDR1 SQVTM, CDR2 ANQGSEA. V shed 6 bases and J 5 bases; nucleotides not matched to a gene: 13. This CDR3 comprises 15 residues.

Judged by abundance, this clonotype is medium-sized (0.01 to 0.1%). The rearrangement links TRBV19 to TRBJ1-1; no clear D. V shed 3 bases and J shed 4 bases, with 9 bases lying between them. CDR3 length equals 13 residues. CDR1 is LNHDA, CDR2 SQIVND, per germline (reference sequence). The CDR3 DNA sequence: TGTGCCAGTAGTATCGGTCCGCGCACTGAAGCTTTCTTT. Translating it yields CASSIGPRTEAFF.